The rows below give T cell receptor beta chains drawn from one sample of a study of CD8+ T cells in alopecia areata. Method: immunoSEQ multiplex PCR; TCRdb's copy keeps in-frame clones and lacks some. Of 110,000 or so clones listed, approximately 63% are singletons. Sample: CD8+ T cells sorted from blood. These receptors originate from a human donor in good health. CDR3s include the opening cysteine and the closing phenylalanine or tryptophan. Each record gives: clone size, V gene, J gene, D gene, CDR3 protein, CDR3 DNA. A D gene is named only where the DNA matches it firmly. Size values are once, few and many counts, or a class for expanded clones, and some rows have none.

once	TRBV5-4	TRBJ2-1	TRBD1	CASRSGRAGGRNSYNEQFF	TGTGCCAGCAGATCAGGTCGAGCAGGGGGCCGAAACTCCTACAATGAGCAGTTCTTC
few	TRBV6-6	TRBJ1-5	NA	CASRVSFQPQHF	TGTGCCAGCAGGGTCAGCTTTCAGCCCCAGCATTTT
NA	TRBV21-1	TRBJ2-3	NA	CASPLHDKPLTSTDTQYF	TGTGCCAGCCCCCTTCATGACAAGCCGTTGACCAGCACAGATACGCAGTATTTT
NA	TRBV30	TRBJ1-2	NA	CAWSLPRYGYTF	TGTGCCTGGAGTCTCCCCCGCTATGGCTACACCTTC
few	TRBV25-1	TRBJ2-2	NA	CASSPRNTGELFF	TGTGCCAGCAGTCCCCGGAACACCGGGGAGCTGTTTTTT
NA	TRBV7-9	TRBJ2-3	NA	CASSLQDSSTDTQYF	TGTGCCAGCAGCTTACAGGACAGTAGCACAGATACGCAGTATTTT
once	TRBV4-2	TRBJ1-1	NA	CASSHPGPGAGMNTEAFF	TGTGCCAGCAGCCACCCTGGGCCAGGGGCTGGCATGAACACTGAAGCTTTCTTT
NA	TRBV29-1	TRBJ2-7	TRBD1	CSVPTNRQGGNEQYF	TGCAGCGTTCCCACGAACCGACAGGGGGGGAACGAGCAGTACTTC
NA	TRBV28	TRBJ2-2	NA	CASTPGTWELFF	TGTGCCAGCACCCCCGGGACTTGGGAGCTGTTTTTT
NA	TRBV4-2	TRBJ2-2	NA	CASSPPFGPTRELFF	TGTGCCAGCAGCCCCCCGTTCGGCCCCACAAGGGAGCTGTTTTTT
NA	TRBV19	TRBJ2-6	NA	CASSGGGANVLTF	TGTGCCAGTAGTGGAGGTGGGGCCAACGTCCTGACTTTC
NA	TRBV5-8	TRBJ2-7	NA	CASSWVGVGYEQYF	TGTGCCAGCAGCTGGGTAGGGGTGGGCTACGAGCAGTACTTC
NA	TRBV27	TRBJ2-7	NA	CASSEDRWVAEQYF	TGTGCCAGCAGCGAAGACAGGTGGGTCGCCGAGCAGTACTTC
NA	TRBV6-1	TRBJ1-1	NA	CASSLQVNTEAFF	TGTGCCAGCAGTCTACAGGTGAACACTGAAGCTTTCTTT
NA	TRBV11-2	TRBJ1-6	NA	CASSLDGGGSPLHF	TGTGCCAGCAGCTTAGATGGGGGGGGTTCACCCCTCCACTTT
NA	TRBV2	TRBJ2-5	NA	CASTLAQETQYF	TGTGCCAGCACACTAGCCCAAGAGACCCAGTACTTC
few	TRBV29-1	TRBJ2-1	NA	CSVEDRRNTYNEQFF	TGCAGCGTTGAAGATCGCCGCAACACCTACAATGAGCAGTTCTTC
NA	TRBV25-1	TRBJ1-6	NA	CASSEVNSPLHF	TGTGCCAGCAGTGAAGTAAATTCACCCCTCCACTTT
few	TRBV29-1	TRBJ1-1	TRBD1	CSVGDRGRTEAFF	TGCAGCGTAGGGGACAGGGGGCGAACTGAAGCTTTCTTT
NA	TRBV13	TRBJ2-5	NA	CASTRRPETQYF	TGTGCCAGCACCAGAAGGCCAGAGACCCAGTACTTC
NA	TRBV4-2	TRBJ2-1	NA	CASSHHPYNEQFF	TGTGCCAGCAGCCACCATCCCTACAATGAGCAGTTCTTC
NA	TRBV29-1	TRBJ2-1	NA	CSVKDGHGFF	TGCAGCGTCAAGGACGGCCACGGGTTCTTC
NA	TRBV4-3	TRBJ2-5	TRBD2	CASSQGPATSGSPTETQYF	TGCGCCAGCAGCCAAGGACCCGCAACTAGCGGATCCCCAACGGAGACCCAGTACTTC
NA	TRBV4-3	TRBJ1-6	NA	CASSQERMGDSPLHF	TGCGCCAGCAGCCAAGAAAGGATGGGGGATTCACCCCTCCACTTT
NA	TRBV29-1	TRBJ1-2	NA	CSVPETTGTGYGYTF	TGCAGCGTGCCGGAAACGACAGGAACCGGCTATGGCTACACCTTC
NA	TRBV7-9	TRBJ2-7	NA	CASSDKGAASYEQYF	TGTGCCAGCAGCGACAAAGGGGCGGCCTCCTACGAGCAGTACTTC
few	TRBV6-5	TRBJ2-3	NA	CASSLTPQGRGDTQYF	TGTGCCAGCAGTTTAACCCCCCAGGGCCGGGGAGATACGCAGTATTTT
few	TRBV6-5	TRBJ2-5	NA	CASSYSTDQETQYF	TGTGCCAGCAGTTACTCAACGGACCAAGAGACCCAGTACTTC